This entry lists 20 T cell receptor beta chains sequenced from one sample in a study of graft-versus-host responses after intestinal transplantation. Generated by immunoSEQ multiplex PCR, the TCRdb table keeps only in-frame clones and is missing some. Of about 120,000 clones in the sample, just under 95% were seen once. What these receptors recognize is not known. Source: unstimulated CD4+ T cells sorted from spleen or lymph node cells, taken before intestinal transplant. These receptor sequences come from a human donor who received an intestinal transplant.

V is TRBV5-1 and J is TRBJ2-6; D could derive from TRBD1 or TRBD2 (5 bases each). CDR1 and CDR2 from the germline V gene are SGHRS and YFSETQ. V lost 4 bases, J lost 0 bases, and 14 bases lay in between. The CDR3 is 17 residues long. The CDR3 DNA reads as TGCGCCAGCAGCGCCCGACAGAGGGGCTCTGGGGCCAACGTCCTGACTTTC. It specifies CASSARQRGSGANVLTF.

The chain links TRBV11-3 to TRBJ2-1; 7 bases align to TRBD1. Germline CDR1 SGHNT, CDR2 YENEEA. The CDR3 consists of 13 residues. Trimming cost V 3 bases and J 9 bases; bases outside gene matches: 5. CDR3 coding DNA: TGTGCCAGCAGCTTTACACAGGGGAGTGAGCAGTTCTTC. Translated: CASSFTQGSEQFF.

The chain couples TRBV4-1 to TRBJ2-5; D unresolved. The germline gives CDR1 MGHRA, CDR2 YSYEKL. There are 15 residues in the CDR3. V gave up 2 bases and J gave up 4 bases, with 14 bases separating them. In DNA, the CDR3 is TGCGCCAGCAGCCAATCCGTTGACGGAATAGAGACCCAGTACTTC. Encoded protein: CASSQSVDGIETQYF.

This clone has only one observation. The gene calls are TRBV11-2 and TRBJ2-7, with D possibly being TRBD1 (6 bases). V was cut by 9 bases and J by 5 bases, with 17 bases left in between. The CDR3 totals 13 residues. Germline V gene sequence: CDR1 SGHAT, CDR2 FQNNGV. Here the CDR3 reads CASREGGNHEQYF. In DNA, the CDR3 is TGTGCCAGTCGGGAAGGGGGTAACCACGAGCAGTACTTC.

The chain couples TRBV9 to TRBJ1-1; tentative D call: TRBD1 (5 bases). V was cut by 4 bases and J by 6 bases, with 16 bases left in between. Per the germline V gene, CDR1 is SGDLS and CDR2 is YYNGEE. The CDR3 is 14 residues long. The CDR3: CASSLRGLVAEAFF. The DNA for the CDR3 is TGTGCCAGCAGCCTCCGGGGGTTGGTCGCTGAAGCTTTCTTT.

The chain carries TRBV27 and TRBJ2-1, with 14 bases matching TRBD2. J was trimmed by 6 bases and V by 2 bases; bases with no gene match: 3. This CDR3 has 16 amino acids. In germline, CDR1 is MNHEY, CDR2 SMNVEV (reference sequence). CDR3 loop: CASSLPGTSGSNEQFF. CDR3 DNA sequence: TGTGCCAGCAGTTTACCCGGGACTAGCGGGAGCAATGAGCAGTTCTTC.

This clone was found a few times. The V call is TRBV6-5, the J call TRBJ2-7; D gene ambiguous. The germline gives CDR1 MNHEY, CDR2 SVGAGI. There are 14 residues in the CDR3. Trimming cost V 2 bases and J 5 bases, with 13 bases left between them. The CDR3 DNA is TGTGCCAGCAGTTACAGTACCCGGTCACACGAGCAGTACTTC. It yields the protein CASSYSTRSHEQYF.

This clone came up once. This sequence joins TRBV12-5 and TRBJ2-1; weak D call: TRBD2 (5 bases). With 3 bases removed from V and 7 bases from J, the gap between germline ends came to 13 bases. CDR1 and CDR2 from the germline V gene are LGHNT and FRNRAP. The length of the CDR3 is 14 residues. The CDR3 loop reads CASGLLRAGNEQFF. The CDR3, as DNA: TGTGCTAGTGGTTTATTGAGGGCCGGTAATGAGCAGTTCTTC.

The rearrangement joins TRBV14 to TRBJ2-2; possibly TRBD2 for D (7 bases). Germline CDR1 and CDR2: SGHDN and FVKESK. This CDR3 comprises 13 residues. V dropped 4 bases and J dropped 6 bases, with 9 bases sitting between them. CDR3 sequence (DNA): TGTGCCAGCAGCCGGGGGGGCGCCGGGGAGCTGTTTTTT. This encodes CASSRGGAGELFF.

This clone was detected a few times. The genes are TRBV6-4 and TRBJ1-2; D unresolved. Trimming cost V 3 bases and J 4 bases, with 6 bases left between them. Germline V gene lookup returns CDR1 MRHNA and CDR2 SNTAGT. The length of the CDR3 is 12 residues. CDR3 nucleotides: TGTGCCAGCAGTGATTTCGGCTATGGCTACACCTTC. It yields the protein CASSDFGYGYTF.

This chain joins TRBV5-1 and TRBJ1-6; the match to TRBD1 covers 8 bases. CDR1 and CDR2 (germline): SGHRS, YFSETQ. V was pared by 4 bases and J by 10 bases, with 7 bases of the junction left unmatched. CDR3 length: 14 residues. The CDR3 DNA is TGCGCCAGCAGCCCACCCGACAGGGGATCACCCCTCCACTTT. Amino acid sequence: CASSPPDRGSPLHF.

This sequence joins TRBV5-1 and TRBJ2-7; 10 nucleotides match TRBD2. The germline V gene has CDR1 SGHRS and CDR2 YFSETQ. V lost 0 bases, J lost 6 bases, and 9 bases stayed unmatched. This CDR3 region has 16 residues. The CDR3 loop is CASSLVAQREGPEQYF. In DNA form, the CDR3 reads TGCGCCAGCAGCTTGGTGGCTCAGCGGGAGGGCCCCGAGCAGTACTTC. Supplemented by reference TRBV5-1 and TRBJ2-7, the full variable domain reads KAGVTQTPRYLIKTRGQQVTLSCSPISGHRSVSWYQQTPGQGLQFLFEYFSETQRNKGNFPGRFSGRQFSNSRSEMNVSTLELGDSALYLCASSLVAQREGPEQYFGPGTRLTVT.

This clone occurred once. The chain is built from TRBV9 and TRBJ1-1, with D possibly being TRBD1 (5 bases). CDR3 length: 18 amino acids. Germline V gene lookup returns CDR1 SGDLS and CDR2 YYNGEE. V was pared by 0 bases and J by 5 bases, with 23 bases between. DNA of the CDR3: TGTGCCAGCAGCGTAGCTCAGGGTCGAGGATCTAAGGGAACTGAAGCTTTCTTT. Protein product: CASSVAQGRGSKGTEAFF.

The chain recombines TRBV5-6 with TRBJ1-2, with D possibly matching TRBD1 (6 bases). Trimming cost V 4 bases and J 5 bases, with 15 bases left between them. The germline gives CDR1 SGHDT, CDR2 YYEEEE. The CDR3 totals 14 residues. CDR3 amino acids: CASSLGTPSYGYTF. In DNA form, the CDR3 reads TGTGCCAGCAGCCTCGGGACACCCTCTTATGGCTACACCTTC.

This chain links TRBV5-6 with TRBJ2-3; 13 positions agree with TRBD2. The CDR3 is 18 residues long. The J segment lost 3 bases and the V segment lost 10 bases, leaving 17 bases of the junction unmatched. Germline assignment: CDR1 SGHDT and CDR2 YYEEEE. As DNA, the CDR3 is TGTGCCCGGACCGGACAGCCGGGGACTAGCGGGATTACAGATACGCAGTATTTT. Its translation: CARTGQPGTSGITDTQYF.

The chain links TRBV27 to TRBJ2-3, with TRBD2 as a possible D gene (7 bases). Looked up from germline, CDR1 is MNHEY and CDR2 is SMNVEV (reference sequence). This CDR3 region has 15 residues. Trimming removed 6 bases at V and 2 bases at J, with 15 bases between. The CDR3 here is CASSPSGGPTDTQYF. CDR3 bases: TGTGCCAGCAGCCCGTCGGGGGGCCCCACAGATACGCAGTATTTT.

The CDR3 bases are TGTGCCAGCAGCTCAGAACTAGCGGTCTTCTCTTACAATGAGCAGTTCTTC. As protein: CASSSELAVFSYNEQFF. The rearrangement uses TRBV2 and TRBJ2-1; 8 bases fit TRBD2. J gave up 4 bases and V 6 bases, and 14 bases lay outside the gene matches. Germline V gene lookup returns CDR1 SNHLY and CDR2 FYNNEI. CDR3 size: 17 residues.

This rearrangement joins TRBV25-1 to TRBJ2-7, with no clear D. Germline V gene sequence: CDR1 MGHDK, CDR2 SYGVNS. This CDR3 comprises 14 residues. Trimming removed 3 bases at V and 0 bases at J, with 9 bases between. CDR3 sequence reads: CASSDRPSSYEQYF. DNA of the CDR3: TGTGCCAGCAGTGACAGGCCGAGCTCCTACGAGCAGTACTTC.

The chain has TRBV27 and TRBJ2-1; TRBD2 aligns across 9 bases. This CDR3 is 16 amino acids long. Germline trimming cut 3 bases from V and 8 bases from J; bases unmatched to any gene: 11. Germline assignment: CDR1 MNHEY and CDR2 SMNVEV (reference sequence). The CDR3 protein is CASSFWLAGPGDEQFF. The CDR3 nucleotides are TGTGCCAGCAGTTTCTGGCTAGCGGGGCCCGGGGATGAGCAGTTCTTC.

This clone was detected a few times. The chain recombines TRBV10-3 with TRBJ2-1, with 7 bases identical to TRBD2. Germline V gene lookup returns CDR1 ENHRY and CDR2 SYGVKD. V shed 6 bases, J shed 7 bases, and the junction held 6 bases outside the gene matches. The CDR3 sequence is 13 residues long. CDR3: CAIRTGTTNEQFF. The CDR3 DNA follows: TGTGCCATCAGAACCGGGACTACAAATGAGCAGTTCTTC.